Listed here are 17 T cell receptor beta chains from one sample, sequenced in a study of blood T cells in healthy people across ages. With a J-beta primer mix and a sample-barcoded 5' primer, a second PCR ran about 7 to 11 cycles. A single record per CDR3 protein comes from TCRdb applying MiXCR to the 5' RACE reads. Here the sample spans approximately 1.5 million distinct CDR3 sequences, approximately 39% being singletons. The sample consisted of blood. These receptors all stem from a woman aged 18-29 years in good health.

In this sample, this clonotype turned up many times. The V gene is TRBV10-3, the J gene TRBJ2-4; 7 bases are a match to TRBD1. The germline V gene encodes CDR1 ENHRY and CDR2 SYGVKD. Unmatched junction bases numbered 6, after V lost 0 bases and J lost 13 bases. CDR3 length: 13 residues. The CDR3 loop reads CAISESKGTEQYF. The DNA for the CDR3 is TGTGCCATCAGTGAGTCGAAGGGGACAGAGCAGTACTTC.

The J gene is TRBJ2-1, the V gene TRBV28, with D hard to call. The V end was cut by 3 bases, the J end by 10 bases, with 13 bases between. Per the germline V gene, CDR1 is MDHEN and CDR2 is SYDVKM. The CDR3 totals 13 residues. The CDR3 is CASSFRLSEEQFF. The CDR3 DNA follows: TGTGCCAGCAGTTTTCGACTCTCGGAGGAGCAGTTCTTC.

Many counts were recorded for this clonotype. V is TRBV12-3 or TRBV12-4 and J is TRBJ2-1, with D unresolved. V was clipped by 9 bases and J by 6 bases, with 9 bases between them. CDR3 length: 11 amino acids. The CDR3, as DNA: TGTGCCAGTTTCCTGGGCAATGAGCAGTTCTTC. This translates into CASFLGNEQFF.

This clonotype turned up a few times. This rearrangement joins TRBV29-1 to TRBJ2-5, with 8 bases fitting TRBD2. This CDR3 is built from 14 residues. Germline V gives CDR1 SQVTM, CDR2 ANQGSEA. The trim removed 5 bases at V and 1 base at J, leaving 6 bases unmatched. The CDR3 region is CSVRKRGTQETQYF. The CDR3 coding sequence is TGCAGCGTTCGTAAGCGGGGGACCCAAGAGACCCAGTACTTC.

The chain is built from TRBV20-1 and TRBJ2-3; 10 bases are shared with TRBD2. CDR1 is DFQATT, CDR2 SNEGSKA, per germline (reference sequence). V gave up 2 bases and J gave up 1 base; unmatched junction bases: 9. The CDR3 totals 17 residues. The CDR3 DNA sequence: TGCAGTGCTAGAAGGCCCGAGCTAGCGGGGGGCACAGATACGCAGTATTTT. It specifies CSARRPELAGGTDTQYF.

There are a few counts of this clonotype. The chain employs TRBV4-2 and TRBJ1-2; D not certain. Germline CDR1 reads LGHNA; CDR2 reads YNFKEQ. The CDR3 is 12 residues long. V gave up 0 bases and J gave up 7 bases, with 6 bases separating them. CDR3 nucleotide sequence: TGTGCCAGCAGCCAAGATCCTGGTGGCTACACCTTC. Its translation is CASSQDPGGYTF.

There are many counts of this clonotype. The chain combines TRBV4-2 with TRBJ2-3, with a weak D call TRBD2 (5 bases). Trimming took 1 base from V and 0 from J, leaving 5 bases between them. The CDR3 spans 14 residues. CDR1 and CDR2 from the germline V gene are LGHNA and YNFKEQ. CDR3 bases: TGTGCCAGCAGCCAAGCGGGGAGCACAGATACGCAGTATTTT. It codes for CASSQAGSTDTQYF.

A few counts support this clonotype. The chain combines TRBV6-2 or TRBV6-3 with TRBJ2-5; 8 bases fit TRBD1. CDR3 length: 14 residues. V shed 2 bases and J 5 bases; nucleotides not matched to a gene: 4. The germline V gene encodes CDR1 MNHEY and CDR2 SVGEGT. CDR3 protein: CASSYGQGWETQYF. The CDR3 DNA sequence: TGTGCCAGCAGTTACGGACAGGGTTGGGAGACCCAGTACTTC.

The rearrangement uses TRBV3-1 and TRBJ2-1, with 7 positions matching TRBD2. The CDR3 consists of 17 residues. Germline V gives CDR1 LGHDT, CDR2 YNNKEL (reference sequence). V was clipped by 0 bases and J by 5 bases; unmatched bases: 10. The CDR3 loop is CASSQDRRRGKNNEQFF. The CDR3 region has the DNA TGTGCCAGCAGCCAAGATCGAAGGCGGGGGAAAAACAATGAGCAGTTCTTC.

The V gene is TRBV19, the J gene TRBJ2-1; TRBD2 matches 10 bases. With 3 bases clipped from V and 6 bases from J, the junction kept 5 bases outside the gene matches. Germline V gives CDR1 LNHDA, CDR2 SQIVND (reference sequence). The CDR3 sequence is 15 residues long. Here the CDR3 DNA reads TGTGCCAGTAGTATTGGAGCGGGAGGGTTCAATGAGCAGTTCTTC. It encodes CASSIGAGGFNEQFF.

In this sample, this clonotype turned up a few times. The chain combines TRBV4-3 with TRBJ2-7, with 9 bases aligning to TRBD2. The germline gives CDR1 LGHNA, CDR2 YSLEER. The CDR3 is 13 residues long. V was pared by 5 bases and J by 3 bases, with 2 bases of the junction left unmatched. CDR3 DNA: TGCGCCAGCAGCGCGACTAGCGGCTACGAGCAGTACTTC. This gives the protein CASSATSGYEQYF.

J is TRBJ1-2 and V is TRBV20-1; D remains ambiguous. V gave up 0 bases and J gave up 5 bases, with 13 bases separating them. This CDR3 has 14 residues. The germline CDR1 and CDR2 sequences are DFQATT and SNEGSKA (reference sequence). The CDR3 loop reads CSAREALAGYGYTF. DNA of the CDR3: TGCAGTGCTAGAGAGGCTCTGGCGGGGTATGGCTACACCTTC.

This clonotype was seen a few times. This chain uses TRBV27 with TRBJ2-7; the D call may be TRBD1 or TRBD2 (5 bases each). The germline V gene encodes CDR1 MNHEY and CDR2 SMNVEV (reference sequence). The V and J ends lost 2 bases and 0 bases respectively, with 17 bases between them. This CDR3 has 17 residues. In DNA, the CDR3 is TGTGCCAGCAGTTTACTCGGGACGGACCCAAGCTCCTACGAGCAGTACTTC. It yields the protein CASSLLGTDPSSYEQYF.

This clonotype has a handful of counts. CDR3 coding DNA: TGTGCCAGCAGTGACCGAAGCCTTCTTAGCACAGATACGCAGTATTTT. This gives the protein CASSDRSLLSTDTQYF. J is TRBJ2-3 and V is TRBV2; unclear D gene. Germline loops: CDR1 SNHLY, CDR2 FYNNEI. Trimming cost V 3 bases and J 0 bases, with 13 bases left between them. This CDR3 is 16 amino acids long.

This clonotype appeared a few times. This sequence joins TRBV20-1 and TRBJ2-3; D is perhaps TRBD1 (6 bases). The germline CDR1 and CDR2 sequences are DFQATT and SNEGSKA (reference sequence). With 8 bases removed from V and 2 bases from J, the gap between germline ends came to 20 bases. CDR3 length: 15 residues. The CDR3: CSLLLGHGNTDTQYF. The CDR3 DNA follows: TGCAGTCTCTTACTGGGACACGGAAACACAGATACGCAGTATTTT.

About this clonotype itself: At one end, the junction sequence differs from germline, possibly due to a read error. This CDR3 reads CASRPDMSASPFHF. CDR3 nucleotide sequence: TGTGCCAGCAGACCCGACATGTCTGCCTCACCCTTCCACTTT. This chain uses TRBV6-2 or TRBV6-3 with TRBJ1-6; D is uncertain. The CDR3 consists of 14 residues. Germline assignment: CDR1 MNHEY and CDR2 SVGEGT.

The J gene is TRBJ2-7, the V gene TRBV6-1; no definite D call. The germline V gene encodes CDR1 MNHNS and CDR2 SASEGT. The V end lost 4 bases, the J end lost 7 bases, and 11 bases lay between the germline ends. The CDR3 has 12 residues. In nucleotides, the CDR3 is TGTGCCAGCAGTGTGTGGGGAAATGAGCAGTACTTC. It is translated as CASSVWGNEQYF.